This T cell receptor beta chain was found in a study of Ad26.COV2.S vaccination and SARS-CoV-2 variants. Turning to the study itself: Enrollment placed the donor in the COV1001 Ad26.COV2.S trial arm. Recipients of Ad26.COV2.S got it intramuscularly, once or twice 56 days apart.

Treatment denoted: around 19 received Ad26.COV2.S at low or high dose, single or two shots; 5 received placebo; per-sample allocation not given. Sampling took place 63 days after the first vaccine or placebo injection. The sample came from a Boston adult aged 18-55 years. What was given as vaccine was an Ad26 vector encoding Wuhan-strain SARS-CoV-2 spike. Some clones are missing from TCRdb's copy, which holds only in-frame ones; the method was immunoSEQ multiplex PCR. This sample yields 300,000 to 400,000 clones, of which over 80% are seen a single time; approximately 2.1% belongs to the top ten. Germline V lookup: CDR1 SGHTA, CDR2 FQGTGA. V was cut by 5 bases and J by 4 bases, with 6 bases left in between. The CDR3 spans 12 residues.

The V call is TRBV7-3, the J call TRBJ2-1; no clear D gene. The material sequenced was peripheral blood, taken in a trial of Ad26.COV2.S vaccine versus placebo. The source is a person between 18 and 65 years old who received the Ad26.COV2.S COVID-19 vaccine or a placebo. CDR3 sequence reads: CASSLGYNEQFF. DNA of the CDR3: TGTGCCAGCAGCCTGGGGTACAATGAGCAGTTCTTC. The complete variable domain, with remaining parts taken from reference TRBV7-3 and TRBJ2-1, reads GAGVSQTPSNKVTEKGKYVELRCDPISGHTALYWYRQSLGQGPEFLIYFQGTGAADDSGLPNDRFFAVRPEGSVSTLKIQRTERGDSAVYLCASSLGYNEQFFGPGTRLTVL.